The 29 T cell receptor beta chains given below trace back to one sample, sequenced in a study of cytomegalovirus exposure and HLA in healthy donors. Primers included in the PCR were 60 Vbeta and 13 Jbeta primers. Using immunoSEQ multiplex PCR, the repertoire was profiled, and TCRdb retains in-frame clones only, with some absent. Of 140,000 to 150,000 clones in the sample, roughly 62% were seen once. What was sequenced was PBMCs. Receptors originate from a male donor in good health and CMV-seronegative.

J is TRBJ2-3 and V is TRBV28; D call uncertain. V was trimmed by 2 bases and J by 0 bases, leaving 15 bases between them. This CDR3 is 17 amino acids long. Germline V gene sequence: CDR1 MDHEN, CDR2 SYDVKM. CDR3 sequence reads: CASSLDVGPTSTDTQYF. Written as DNA, the CDR3 is TGTGCCAGCAGTTTAGACGTGGGCCCAACTAGCACAGATACGCAGTATTTT.

The chain has TRBV28 and TRBJ1-6; possible D gene TRBD1, 5 bases. CDR3 length equals 12 residues. Germline CDR1 MDHEN, CDR2 SYDVKM. Deletions cut 5 bases from V and 15 bases from J, with 14 bases between. The CDR3 bases are TGTGCCAGCAGTCCACAGGCCCTGGGCCTCCACTTT. Translating gives CASSPQALGLHF.

The J gene is TRBJ2-3, the V gene TRBV6-5; TRBD2 is a possible D gene (5 bases). Germline CDR1 MNHEY, CDR2 SVGAGI. This CDR3 spans 14 amino acids. Trimming left V 4 bases short and J 3 bases short, with 11 bases between. The CDR3, as DNA: TGTGCCAGCAGTTGGTCTAGCCCGACAGATACGCAGTATTTT. Protein: CASSWSSPTDTQYF.

The rearrangement uses TRBV19 and TRBJ2-2, with 8 nucleotides matching TRBD1. The CDR3 contains 14 residues. Per the germline V gene, CDR1 is LNHDA and CDR2 is SQIVND (reference sequence). The trim removed 7 bases at V and 2 bases at J, leaving 3 bases unmatched. The CDR3 region is CASTDRGNTGELFF. CDR3 DNA: TGTGCCAGTACCGACAGGGGAAACACCGGGGAGCTGTTTTTT.

This clone was detected a few times. The chain uses TRBV6-5 and TRBJ1-1, with TRBD1 as a possible D gene (5 bases). The CDR3 spans 14 residues. V lost 7 bases to trimming and J lost 5 bases, with 17 bases between them. Germline CDR1 MNHEY, CDR2 SVGAGI. CDR3 in DNA: TGTGCCAGCATTAAAAACTGGGGGGGGACTGAAGCTTTCTTT. Residues: CASIKNWGGTEAFF.

The rearrangement joins TRBV7-2 to TRBJ1-4; possibly TRBD1 for D (5 bases). The CDR3 is 16 residues long. V was shortened by 4 bases and J by 5 bases, with 17 bases between the two germline ends. Germline assignment: CDR1 SGHTA and CDR2 FQGNSA. The CDR3 DNA reads as TGTGCCAGCAGCTGGGGGGGGGTAGGTGCGAATGAAAAACTGTTTTTT. Amino acid sequence: CASSWGGVGANEKLFF.

The chain combines TRBV4-3 with TRBJ2-7; tentative D call: TRBD1 (6 bases). The ends were cut back, 2 bases at V and 3 bases at J, with 14 bases in the middle. From germline, CDR1 is LGHNA and CDR2 YSLEER. This CDR3 has 15 residues. CDR3 bases: TGCGCCAGCAGCCAATCCCGGACAGCAGACTACGAGCAGTACTTC. Translated, it gives CASSQSRTADYEQYF.

This clone was seen only once. The chain couples TRBV4-3 to TRBJ2-3, with a weak D call TRBD2 (6 bases). The CDR3 extends over 16 amino acids. Germline CDR1 and CDR2: LGHNA and YSLEER. The V gene lost 4 bases and the J gene lost 0 bases, with 14 bases spanning the gap. CDR3 DNA sequence: TGCGCCAGCAGCCCCTTAGCGGCTACTAGCACAGATACGCAGTATTTT. Its protein is CASSPLAATSTDTQYF.

This clone appeared a single time. The gene calls are TRBV18 and TRBJ1-6, with D perhaps matching TRBD1 (5 bases). The germline V gene encodes CDR1 KGHSH and CDR2 LQKENI. CDR3 length: 17 amino acids. V was shortened by 2 bases and J by 7 bases, with 18 bases between the two germline ends. The CDR3 here is CASSPAPAAGLNSPLHF. DNA of the CDR3: TGTGCCAGCTCACCAGCACCCGCGGCGGGGCTGAATTCACCCCTCCACTTT.

This rearrangement joins TRBV6-5 to TRBJ2-1; TRBD1 is a possible D gene (6 bases). Germline V CDR1 and CDR2: MNHEY, SVGAGI. This CDR3 contains 13 residues. V dropped 2 bases and J dropped 6 bases, with 8 bases sitting between them. CDR3 residues: CASSYGGGNEQFF. In nucleotides, the CDR3 is TGTGCCAGCAGTTACGGGGGCGGCAATGAGCAGTTCTTC.

V and J are TRBV6-1 and TRBJ1-1; 10 positions agree with TRBD1. From germline, CDR1 is MNHNS and CDR2 SASEGT. The V gene end was trimmed by 6 bases and the J gene end by 5 bases; junction bases not matched to a gene: 3. The CDR3 totals 13 residues. CDR3 nucleotide sequence: TGTGCCAGCAGCCCGGACAGGGGGACTGAAGCTTTCTTT. It translates to CASSPDRGTEAFF.

This clone occurred once. CDR3 amino acids: CASSKHQGQGATYEQYF. The CDR3, as DNA: TGTGCCAGCAGCAAACATCAGGGACAGGGGGCAACCTACGAGCAGTACTTC. The V gene is TRBV21-1, the J gene TRBJ2-7; TRBD1, the table's D call, was not compared with the DNA. TRBV21-1 is a documented pseudogene. This CDR3 comprises 17 residues.

The chain combines TRBV28 with TRBJ1-6; perhaps TRBD1 as D (5 bases). CDR3 size: 12 residues. The germline CDR1 and CDR2 sequences are MDHEN and SYDVKM. V lost 9 bases and J lost 7, with 10 bases in between. As DNA, the CDR3 is TGTGCCAGTTACAGGTTGAATTCACCCCTCCACTTT. Translated: CASYRLNSPLHF.

J is TRBJ1-6 and V is TRBV6-1; tentative D call: TRBD1 (5 bases). The germline V gene encodes CDR1 MNHNS and CDR2 SASEGT. CDR3 length: 17 residues. V was cut by 0 bases and J by 4 bases, with 13 bases left in between. This CDR3 reads CASSEARSGQYNSPLHF. The CDR3 DNA reads as TGTGCCAGCAGTGAAGCGCGGTCTGGACAATATAATTCACCCCTCCACTTT.

For the CDR3, the DNA is TGTGCCAGCTCACCTGGGACAGGGGGTCCAGATACGCAGTATTTT. It translates to CASSPGTGGPDTQYF. The rearrangement joins TRBV18 to TRBJ2-3; TRBD1 agrees at 11 bases. V lost 3 bases to trimming and J lost 4 bases; unmatched junction nucleotides: 3. The germline CDR1 and CDR2 sequences are KGHSH and LQKENI. The CDR3 is 15 residues long.

The chain combines TRBV9 with TRBJ2-1; D possibly corresponds to TRBD2 (5 bases). Germline V lookup: CDR1 SGDLS, CDR2 YYNGEE. This CDR3 comprises 14 residues. V lost 2 bases, J lost 4 bases, and 10 bases lay in between. DNA of the CDR3: TGTGCCAGCAGCGTTAGATGGGAGTACAATGAGCAGTTCTTC. Translating it yields CASSVRWEYNEQFF.

In its sample, this clone was seen a few times. J is TRBJ2-2 and V is TRBV11-3; possible D gene TRBD1, 6 bases. The CDR3 spans 16 residues. V was clipped by 7 bases and J by 1 base, with 16 bases between them. CDR1 and CDR2 from the germline V gene are SGHNT and YENEEA. DNA for the CDR3: TGTGCCAGCACGGTCTCGGCAGGGGTGAACACCGGGGAGCTGTTTTTT. This sequence encodes CASTVSAGVNTGELFF.

As for this clone: Germline is not matched at one junction end, which may reflect a read error. The chain's CDR3 is CSSSPRPPKQGVVLTF. The CDR3 DNA reads TGTTCCAGCAGCCCCCGGCCCCCCAAACAGGGGGTAGTCCTGACTTTC. The J gene is TRBJ2-6, the V gene TRBV7-9; 8 bases line up with TRBD1. This CDR3 spans 16 amino acids. Germline CDR1 and CDR2: SEHNR and FQNEAQ (reference sequence).

V gene TRBV9 combines with J gene TRBJ1-1; 7 bases align to TRBD1. There are 15 residues in the CDR3. The trim removed 0 bases at V and 0 bases at J, leaving 2 bases unmatched. Per germline, CDR1 SGDLS and CDR2 YYNGEE. The CDR3 region is CASSVGGQLNTEAFF. Written as DNA, the CDR3 is TGTGCCAGCAGCGTAGGGGGACAGCTGAACACTGAAGCTTTCTTT.

The sample holds one count of this clone. Here the CDR3 reads CASRSDPAVTDTQYF. DNA for the CDR3: TGTGCCAGCAGATCTGACCCCGCGGTCACAGATACGCAGTATTTT. This chain uses TRBV6-4 with TRBJ2-3; D is unclear. The germline gives CDR1 MRHNA, CDR2 SNTAGT. Trimming shortened V by 6 bases and J by 2 bases, and 15 bases separated the two germline ends. This CDR3 is 15 amino acids long.

The V and J genes are TRBV7-2 and TRBJ2-5; TRBD2 might be the D (7 bases). Trimming left V 4 bases short and J 2 bases short, with 17 bases between. CDR3 length equals 16 residues. Germline V gives CDR1 SGHTA, CDR2 FQGNSA. CDR3 DNA: TGTGCCAGCAGCTCAGTTGGAGGGGGGGTACAAGAGACCCAGTACTTC. Translation: CASSSVGGGVQETQYF.

This clone has a single count. The rearrangement joins TRBV18 to TRBJ1-6, with a weak D call TRBD1 (6 bases). The CDR3 length is 15 residues. Germline V gene lookup returns CDR1 KGHSH and CDR2 LQKENI. V gave up 3 bases and J gave up 9 bases, with 15 bases separating them. The CDR3 spells CASSPRLQGSSPLHF. DNA for the CDR3: TGTGCCAGCTCACCCAGGCTACAGGGAAGTTCACCCCTCCACTTT.

This clone was seen a handful of times. The V call is TRBV5-1, the J call TRBJ1-1; D not certain. Germline V gives CDR1 SGHRS, CDR2 YFSETQ. The CDR3 has 14 residues. V gave up 0 bases and J gave up 1 base, with 7 bases separating them. CDR3: CASSLGQRNTEAFF. The CDR3 coding sequence is TGCGCCAGCAGCTTGGGGCAAAGGAACACTGAAGCTTTCTTT.

The chain is built from TRBV2 and TRBJ1-5, with a tentative D call TRBD1 (5 bases). The CDR3 length is 14 residues. The germline V gene encodes CDR1 SNHLY and CDR2 FYNNEI. Trimming removed 4 bases from V and 0 bases from J, with 7 bases in between. CDR3 in amino acids: CASSGQTSNQPQHF. The CDR3 region has the DNA TGTGCCAGCAGTGGACAGACTAGCAATCAGCCCCAGCATTTT.

The V gene is TRBV15, the J gene TRBJ2-7; D is possibly TRBD2 (7 bases). V was pared by 5 bases and J by 6 bases, with 14 bases between. CDR3 length: 13 amino acids. CDR1 LNHNV and CDR2 YYDKDF come from the germline V gene (reference sequence). CDR3 DNA sequence: TGTGCCACCAGCTTGGCGGGGGCGTCCGAGCAGTACTTC. This sequence encodes CATSLAGASEQYF.

The gene calls are TRBV10-3 and TRBJ2-3; D remains unclear. Germline V gene lookup returns CDR1 ENHRY and CDR2 SYGVKD. This CDR3 comprises 12 residues. With 2 bases removed from V and 4 bases from J, the gap between germline ends came to 4 bases. The CDR3 DNA reads as TGTGCCATCAGTGAGCTATCAGATACGCAGTATTTT. Encoded protein: CAISELSDTQYF.

The chain uses TRBV6-1 and TRBJ2-5; 11 nucleotides line up with TRBD2. The CDR3 length is 17 residues. Germline lookup yields CDR1 MNHNS and CDR2 SASEGT. The V segment lost 3 bases and the J segment 4 bases; nucleotides outside the gene matches: 10. CDR3 loop: CASSDYLAGGLGETQYF. CDR3 in DNA: TGTGCCAGCAGTGATTACCTAGCGGGGGGACTAGGAGAGACCCAGTACTTC.

This clone turned up a few times. This rearrangement joins TRBV5-4 to TRBJ2-7; 11 bases fit TRBD2. With 4 bases clipped from V and 2 bases from J, the junction kept 5 bases outside the gene matches. Germline V gene data show CDR1 as SGHNT and CDR2 as YYREEE (reference sequence). CDR3 length: 15 residues. CDR3 nucleotide sequence: TGTGCCAGCAGCCCGGGACTAGCGGACACCTACGAGCAGTACTTC. This sequence encodes CASSPGLADTYEQYF.

This chain connects TRBV19 to TRBJ2-7; 13 bases fit TRBD2. Trimming cost V 5 bases and J 4 bases; bases outside gene matches: 8. CDR3 length: 16 residues. CDR1 is LNHDA, CDR2 SQIVND, per germline (reference sequence). CDR3 sequence: CASSGSRTSGGYEQYF. CDR3 nucleotides: TGTGCCAGTAGTGGGAGTCGGACTAGCGGGGGATACGAGCAGTACTTC.